The sample holds many counts of the clone carrying this T cell receptor (beta chain). This entry belongs to a study of early T cells in non-severe SARS-CoV-2 infection. Germline CDR1 SGHTA, CDR2 FQGTGA. V shed 5 bases and J shed 0 bases, with 14 bases lying between them. CDR3 length: 17 amino acids. Researchers tagged individual cDNA molecules with unique molecular identifiers. TCRdb re-called the 5' RACE reads through MiXCR, storing one row per CDR3 protein. There are 60,000 or so distinct CDR3 sequences in the sample; about 10% occur only once, and around 3.7% lies in the top ten. The clonotype was recovered from an adult who was a healthcare worker with PCR-confirmed SARS-CoV-2 infection or an uninfected control (not recorded which). The chain couples TRBV7-3 to TRBJ2-6; either TRBD1 or TRBD2 may supply D (5 bases each). Sequencing was performed on whole blood, taken at baseline. The CDR3: CASSPQGPSSGANVLTF. The CDR3 nucleotides read TGTGCCAGCAGCCCCCAGGGACCCTCCTCTGGGGCCAACGTCCTGACTTTC. Variable domain in full (rest from reference TRBV7-3 and TRBJ2-6): GAGVSQTPSNKVTEKGKYVELRCDPISGHTALYWYRQSLGQGPEFLIYFQGTGAADDSGLPNDRFFAVRPEGSVSTLKIQRTERGDSAVYLCASSPQGPSSGANVLTFGAGSRLTVL.